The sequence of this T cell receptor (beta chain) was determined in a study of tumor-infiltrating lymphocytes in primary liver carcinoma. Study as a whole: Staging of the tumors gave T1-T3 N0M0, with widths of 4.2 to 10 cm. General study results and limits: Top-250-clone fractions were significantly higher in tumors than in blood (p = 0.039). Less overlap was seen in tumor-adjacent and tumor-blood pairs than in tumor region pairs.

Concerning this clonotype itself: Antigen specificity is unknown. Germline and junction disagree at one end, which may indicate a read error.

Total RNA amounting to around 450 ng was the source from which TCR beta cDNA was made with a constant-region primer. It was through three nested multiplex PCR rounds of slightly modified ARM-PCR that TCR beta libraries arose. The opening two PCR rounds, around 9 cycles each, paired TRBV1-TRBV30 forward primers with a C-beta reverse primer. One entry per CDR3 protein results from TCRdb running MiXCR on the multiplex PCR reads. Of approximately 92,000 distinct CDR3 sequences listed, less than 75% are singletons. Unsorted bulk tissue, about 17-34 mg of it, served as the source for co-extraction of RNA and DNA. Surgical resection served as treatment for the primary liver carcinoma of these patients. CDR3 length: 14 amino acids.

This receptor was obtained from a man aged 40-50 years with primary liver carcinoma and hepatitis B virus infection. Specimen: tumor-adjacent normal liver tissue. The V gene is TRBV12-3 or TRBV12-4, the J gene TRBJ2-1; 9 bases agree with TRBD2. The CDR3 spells CTSIGLAGLGEQFF. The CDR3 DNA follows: TGTACCAGCATTGGGCTAGCGGGGCTTGGTGAGCAGTTCTTC.